The 20 T cell receptor beta chains presented below share a single source sample, sequenced in a study of cytomegalovirus exposure and HLA in healthy donors. PCR employed 60 Vbeta and 13 Jbeta primers. The data were produced by immunoSEQ multiplex PCR, yet TCRdb's version contains in-frame clones alone and is incomplete. This table has roughly 150,000 clones, 60% to 85% appearing once. Sequencing was carried out using PBMCs. These receptors originate from a woman between 45 and 65 years old in good health and CMV-seropositive.

The V gene is TRBV6-1, the J gene TRBJ2-7; 9 nucleotides match TRBD1. The V gene end was trimmed by 6 bases and the J gene end by 0 bases; junction bases not matched to a gene: 6. There are 15 residues in the CDR3. Germline values: CDR1 MNHNS, CDR2 SASEGT. DNA for the CDR3: TGTGCCAGCAGCCAACCGGGACAGGGCTCCTACGAGCAGTACTTC. It encodes CASSQPGQGSYEQYF.

This clone was seen only once. V gene TRBV19 combines with J gene TRBJ2-1; 7 bases line up with TRBD1. V lost 6 bases, J lost 3 bases, and 2 bases stayed unmatched. Germline V CDR1 and CDR2: LNHDA, SQIVND (reference sequence). The CDR3 runs 13 residues. DNA of the CDR3: TGTGCCAGTAGCAGGGACAGCTACAATGAGCAGTTCTTC. Its translation is CASSRDSYNEQFF.

This clone showed up just once. The chain has TRBV5-1 and TRBJ2-2; TRBD2 matches at 8 bases. Germline CDR1 is SGHRS and CDR2 is YFSETQ. The CDR3 spans 16 residues. Germline trimming cut 1 base from V and 1 base from J; bases unmatched to any gene: 3. The CDR3 here is CASSLLAGGNTGELFF. In DNA, the CDR3 is TGCGCCAGCAGCTTGCTGGCGGGGGGGAACACCGGGGAGCTGTTTTTT.

The chain is built from TRBV9 and TRBJ2-7, with D unresolved. The V gene lost 0 bases and the J gene lost 6 bases, with 13 bases spanning the gap. Germline CDR1 SGDLS, CDR2 YYNGEE. The CDR3 has 14 amino acids. The CDR3 is CASSVGPPGFEQYF. For the CDR3, the DNA is TGTGCCAGCAGCGTAGGCCCTCCCGGGTTCGAGCAGTACTTC.

J is TRBJ2-1 and V is TRBV27; the D gene is possibly TRBD1 (6 bases). Between the trimmed V and J ends, which lost 2 bases and 10 bases, there was a span of 12 bases. From germline, CDR1 is MNHEY and CDR2 SMNVEV (reference sequence). This CDR3 comprises 13 residues. The CDR3 is CASSLVRGVEQFF. The CDR3 coding sequence is TGTGCCAGCAGTTTAGTCAGGGGAGTAGAGCAGTTCTTC.

The chain links TRBV5-4 to TRBJ2-5; TRBD2 matches at 16 bases. This CDR3 spans 17 amino acids. Per germline, CDR1 SGHNT and CDR2 YYREEE (reference sequence). Losses at the gene ends were 4 bases for V and 3 bases for J; bases not matched to a gene: 6. The CDR3 region is CASSRGTSGGAEETQYF. DNA for the CDR3: TGTGCCAGCAGCCGTGGGACTAGCGGGGGGGCCGAAGAGACCCAGTACTTC.

V is TRBV19 and J is TRBJ1-4; D perhaps matches TRBD1 (6 bases). CDR1 and CDR2 (germline): LNHDA, SQIVND (reference sequence). Trimming left V 7 bases short and J 7 bases short, with 13 bases between. This CDR3 region has 13 residues. The CDR3: CASTHREGEKLFF. In nucleotides, the CDR3 is TGTGCCAGTACCCACAGGGAGGGTGAAAAACTGTTTTTT.

The chain joins TRBV7-9 to TRBJ1-2; 7 nucleotides line up with TRBD1. The V and J ends lost 4 bases and 2 bases, in that order; junction bases with no gene match: 4. Per the germline V gene, CDR1 is SEHNR and CDR2 is FQNEAQ (reference sequence). The CDR3 runs 14 residues. This chain's CDR3 is CASSWGQPNYGYTF. The CDR3 DNA reads as TGTGCCAGCAGCTGGGGACAGCCAAACTATGGCTACACCTTC.

This chain uses TRBV7-9 with TRBJ1-2; D ambiguous. Germline V gene lookup returns CDR1 SEHNR and CDR2 FQNEAQ (reference sequence). CDR3 length: 16 residues. V was pared by 3 bases and J by 2 bases, with 16 bases between. For the CDR3, the DNA is TGTGCCAGCAGCTTTGACCAGACTGACCCCAACTATGGCTACACCTTC. Its protein product is CASSFDQTDPNYGYTF.

J is TRBJ1-1 and V is TRBV10-3; D might be TRBD1 (6 bases). This CDR3 region has 15 residues. V was cut by 2 bases and J by 3 bases, with 13 bases left in between. Per germline, CDR1 ENHRY and CDR2 SYGVKD. The DNA of the CDR3 is TGTGCCATCAGTGAGAGGGGGAGAGGGGACACTGAAGCTTTCTTT. Amino acids: CAISERGRGDTEAFF.

This chain connects TRBV10-2 to TRBJ2-1; D is perhaps TRBD1 (6 bases). The CDR3 totals 14 residues. V lost 3 bases and J 9 bases, leaving 15 bases between the germline ends. Looked up from germline, CDR1 is WSHSY and CDR2 is SAAADI. CDR3 loop: CASSDWTANGEQFF. The DNA of the CDR3 is TGCGCCAGCAGTGATTGGACAGCGAACGGTGAGCAGTTCTTC.

The V and J genes are TRBV2 and TRBJ2-7, with D hard to call. This CDR3 contains 13 residues. Trimming took off 3 bases at V and 2 bases at J, with 8 bases between the two ends. CDR1 and CDR2 (germline): SNHLY, FYNNEI. The CDR3 sequence: CASSEYEPYEQYF. The CDR3 coding sequence is TGTGCCAGCAGTGAGTACGAGCCCTACGAGCAGTACTTC.

The chain joins TRBV6-6 to TRBJ1-1; D is uncertain. CDR3 length equals 13 residues. V was shortened by 0 bases and J by 2 bases, with 4 bases between the two germline ends. The germline CDR1 and CDR2 sequences are MNHNY and SVGAGI (reference sequence). Here the CDR3 DNA reads TGTGCCAGCAGTTACTCGTTAAACACTGAAGCTTTCTTT. This sequence encodes CASSYSLNTEAFF.

This clone was counted only a few times. This chain joins TRBV19 and TRBJ1-1; D is uncertain. With 2 bases removed from V and 2 bases from J, the gap between germline ends came to 6 bases. The CDR3 covers 13 residues. The germline V gene encodes CDR1 LNHDA and CDR2 SQIVND (reference sequence). Here the CDR3 reads CASSISENTEAFF. CDR3 sequence (DNA): TGTGCCAGTAGTATATCAGAAAACACTGAAGCTTTCTTT.

This sequence joins TRBV9 and TRBJ2-5, with TRBD2 identical over 7 bases. The CDR3 runs 15 residues. Per the germline V gene, CDR1 is SGDLS and CDR2 is YYNGEE. V shed 4 bases, J shed 9 bases, and the junction held 15 bases outside the gene matches. This chain's CDR3 is CASSPHSSGSWAQYF. CDR3 coding DNA: TGTGCCAGCAGCCCCCATTCTAGCGGCTCATGGGCCCAGTACTTC.

V usage is TRBV5-6 and J usage is TRBJ2-5; 7 bases fit TRBD1. The DNA matches TRBJ2-7 better at its end, which makes the J call doubtful. The CDR3 spans 14 residues. The germline V gene has CDR1 SGHDT and CDR2 YYEEEE. The CDR3 region is CASSRGQSPYEQYF. As DNA, the CDR3 is TGTGCCAGCAGCCGGGGACAGAGCCCCTACGAGCAGTACTTC.

The chain is built from TRBV4-1 and TRBJ2-1; D unresolved. The CDR3 runs 15 residues. CDR1 MGHRA and CDR2 YSYEKL come from the germline V gene. V was pared by 2 bases and J by 8 bases, with 16 bases between. Here the CDR3 reads CASSQYRVLQHEQFF. CDR3 sequence (DNA): TGCGCCAGCAGCCAATATAGAGTCCTCCAACATGAGCAGTTCTTC.

This chain links TRBV5-1 with TRBJ1-1; D not resolved. The germline V gene encodes CDR1 SGHRS and CDR2 YFSETQ. The CDR3 runs to 14 residues. V lost 4 bases, J lost 0 bases, and 10 bases lay in between. The CDR3 nucleotides are TGCGCCAGCAGCCTGGACGCGATGAACACTGAAGCTTTCTTT. Translated, it gives CASSLDAMNTEAFF.

V and J are TRBV2 and TRBJ1-2; a weak D match, TRBD1 (6 bases). The CDR3 length is 15 residues. V was trimmed by 2 bases and J by 8 bases, leaving 18 bases between them. The germline gives CDR1 SNHLY, CDR2 FYNNEI. CDR3 DNA: TGTGCCAGCAGTGAACGAAGTACGACAGGACGCGGCTACACCTTC. It codes for CASSERSTTGRGYTF.

CDR3 bases: TGTGCCAGTAGTATTTGGGTCAGCGATGAAAAACTGTTTTTT. Translated, it gives CASSIWVSDEKLFF. The chain links TRBV19 to TRBJ1-4; D ambiguous. V lost 3 bases and J 6 bases, leaving 11 bases between the germline ends. This CDR3 spans 14 amino acids. Germline loops: CDR1 LNHDA, CDR2 SQIVND (reference sequence).